The 28 T cell receptor beta chains below were found in one sample sequenced in a study of blood T cell repertoires in COVID-19. Repertoires were generated with immunoSEQ multiplex PCR, while TCRdb's copy carries only in-frame clones and drops some. Among approximately 28,000 clones listed, 72% were seen once. The source material was peripheral blood. Every receptor here comes from a boy aged 2 to 9 with active or convalescent COVID-19.

This chain uses TRBV11-2 with TRBJ2-3; 8 positions agree with TRBD2. J lost 6 bases, V lost 5 bases, and 4 bases had no gene match. Germline CDR1 reads SGHAT; CDR2 reads FQNNGV. CDR3 length: 13 residues. The CDR3 protein is CASSTRLADTQYF. The CDR3 nucleotides read TGTGCCAGCAGCACCCGACTAGCGGATACGCAGTATTTT.

J is TRBJ1-2 and V is TRBV11-2; the match to TRBD1 covers 9 bases. This CDR3 comprises 17 residues. From germline, CDR1 is SGHAT and CDR2 FQNNGV. J lost 0 bases, V lost 4 bases, and 9 bases had no gene match. The CDR3 coding sequence is TGTGCCAGCAGCTCCTTCAGGGACAGGGAAGCTAACTATGGCTACACCTTC. Its protein is CASSSFRDREANYGYTF.

The chain joins TRBV3-1 (or the pseudogene TRBV3-2) to TRBJ1-6; 8 nucleotides line up with TRBD1. V lost 4 bases to trimming and J lost 9 bases; unmatched junction nucleotides: 8. CDR3 length: 15 amino acids. The V gene's germline CDR1 is LGHDT and CDR2 YNNKEL (reference sequence). For the CDR3, the DNA is TGTGCCAGCAGCCGGGCAGGGGGCATCGGTTCACCCCTCCACTTT. It yields the protein CASSRAGGIGSPLHF.

A single count supports this clone. The chain uses TRBV20-1 and TRBJ2-1; the D gene is possibly TRBD2 (5 bases). The germline V gene has CDR1 DFQATT and CDR2 SNEGSKA (reference sequence). V lost 6 bases and J 7 bases, leaving 10 bases between the germline ends. There are 11 residues in the CDR3. The CDR3 sequence is CSADSVNEQFF. CDR3 coding DNA: TGCAGTGCAGATAGCGTGAATGAGCAGTTCTTC.

The J gene is TRBJ2-3, the V gene TRBV5-5; tentative D call: TRBD2 (6 bases). Germline CDR1 is SGHKS and CDR2 is YYEKEE (reference sequence). Trimming removed 0 bases at V and 0 bases at J, with 14 bases between. CDR3 length equals 17 residues. CDR3 in DNA: TGTGCCAGCAGCTTGGGGGTCGGGGGAACTAGCACAGATACGCAGTATTTT. It encodes CASSLGVGGTSTDTQYF.

This clone was detected only a few times. The V call is TRBV4-3, the J call TRBJ2-1, with 9 bases aligning to TRBD2. The junction had 6 bases not matched to a gene; V was cut back by 1 base and J by 8 bases. Germline V lookup: CDR1 LGHNA, CDR2 YSLEER. The CDR3 length is 15 residues. DNA for the CDR3: TGCGCCAGCAGCCAAGGGGGACTAGCTTATGATGAGCAGTTCTTC. As protein: CASSQGGLAYDEQFF.

The chain couples TRBV5-5 to TRBJ1-6; TRBD1 matches at 7 bases. V lost 3 bases and J lost 5; bases outside the gene matches: 8. Germline V gene data show CDR1 as SGHKS and CDR2 as YYEKEE (reference sequence). The CDR3 totals 16 residues. CDR3 protein: CASSSQGPENNSPLHF. CDR3 nucleotides: TGTGCCAGCAGCTCACAGGGGCCCGAGAATAATTCACCCCTCCACTTT.

The chain uses TRBV7-2 and TRBJ2-2; 8 nucleotides match TRBD2. The CDR3 has 18 residues. The J segment lost 2 bases and the V segment lost 2 bases, leaving 10 bases of the junction unmatched. Germline-derived CDR1 and CDR2 are SGHTA and FQGNSA. In DNA form, the CDR3 reads TGTGCCAGCAGCTTAAGCAGATTGGGACTAGGAAACACCGGGGAGCTGTTTTTT. Its protein is CASSLSRLGLGNTGELFF.

The chain combines TRBV5-1 with TRBJ1-1; D call uncertain. Trimming removed 5 bases from V and 3 bases from J, with 8 bases in between. The CDR3 has 12 amino acids. Germline assignment: CDR1 SGHRS and CDR2 YFSETQ. CDR3 residues: CASRPGYTEAFF. Here the CDR3 DNA reads TGCGCCAGCAGGCCGGGATACACTGAAGCTTTCTTT.

This chain uses TRBV11-3 with TRBJ2-7, with TRBD2 as a possible D gene (6 bases). The CDR3 contains 15 residues. Trimming removed 7 bases at V and 3 bases at J, with 19 bases between. Germline V lookup: CDR1 SGHNT, CDR2 YENEEA. The CDR3 nucleotides read TGTGCCAGCACCTTTAGGAGGGCACGGCTCTACGAGCAGTACTTC. Protein product: CASTFRRARLYEQYF.

This sequence joins TRBV6-5 and TRBJ1-2; D gene uncertain. The V end lost 10 bases, the J end lost 4 bases, and 13 bases lay between the germline ends. The CDR3 totals 12 residues. Germline CDR1 reads MNHEY; CDR2 reads SVGAGI. The CDR3 is CATLGPSYGYTF. CDR3 sequence (DNA): TGTGCCACCCTGGGCCCAAGCTATGGCTACACCTTC.

The chain is built from TRBV19 and TRBJ2-3; 9 nucleotides match TRBD2. V lost 5 bases, J lost 6 bases, and 9 bases stayed unmatched. Germline loops: CDR1 LNHDA, CDR2 SQIVND (reference sequence). The CDR3 spans 15 residues. The CDR3 nucleotides are TGTGCCAGTAGTCGCGGGGGGGTACAGAGGGATACGCAGTATTTT. This encodes CASSRGGVQRDTQYF.

CDR3 protein: CASSSGRVTDTQYF. The DNA of the CDR3 is TGTGCCAGTTCTAGCGGGAGGGTCACAGATACGCAGTATTTT. The V and J genes are TRBV28 and TRBJ2-3; 12 bases line up with TRBD2. V lost 9 bases and J lost 2; bases outside the gene matches: 3. Germline V gene lookup returns CDR1 MDHEN and CDR2 SYDVKM. This CDR3 contains 14 residues.

The chain links TRBV3-1 (or the pseudogene TRBV3-2) to TRBJ2-3; 8 positions match TRBD2. Germline-derived CDR1 and CDR2 are LGHDT and YNNKEL (reference sequence). V dropped 5 bases and J dropped 4; count of bases not matched to a gene: 2. The CDR3 consists of 13 residues. This chain's CDR3 is CASSLAGPDTQYF. For the CDR3, the DNA is TGTGCCAGCAGCTTAGCGGGGCCAGATACGCAGTATTTT.

The chain is built from TRBV28 and TRBJ1-6, with D possibly TRBD1 on 6 matching bases. The V end was cut by 3 bases, the J end by 10 bases, with 13 bases between. Germline V gene sequence: CDR1 MDHEN, CDR2 SYDVKM. The CDR3 length is 14 residues. The CDR3 bases are TGTGCCAGCAGTTTGGTCAGGGGAAAATCACCCCTCCACTTT. Protein: CASSLVRGKSPLHF.

The chain is built from TRBV2 and TRBJ2-7; tentative D call: TRBD1 (5 bases). There are 15 residues in the CDR3. Trimming shortened V by 7 bases and J by 5 bases, and 21 bases separated the two germline ends. Looked up from germline, CDR1 is SNHLY and CDR2 is FYNNEI. The CDR3 region has the DNA TGTGCCAGCAAAGACAGAGAGCTCCAAATCAACGAGCAGTACTTC. This codes for CASKDRELQINEQYF.

This clone was detected ten times or more. The chain links TRBV20-1 to TRBJ2-7; D ambiguous. Trimming stripped 1 base from V and 9 bases from J, with 10 bases between. CDR3 length equals 11 residues. Germline CDR1 and CDR2: DFQATT and SNEGSKA (reference sequence). CDR3 protein: CSARVSFRQYF. CDR3 coding DNA: TGCAGTGCTAGAGTAAGCTTTAGGCAGTACTTC.

V and J are TRBV5-5 and TRBJ1-1; no reliable D call. In germline, CDR1 is SGHKS, CDR2 YYEKEE (reference sequence). Deletions cut 2 bases from V and 0 bases from J, with 8 bases between. This CDR3 comprises 14 residues. CDR3 region: CASSLELLNTEAFF. The DNA for the CDR3 is TGTGCCAGCAGCTTAGAGTTACTGAACACTGAAGCTTTCTTT.

V and J are TRBV28 and TRBJ1-1; D ambiguous. CDR1 and CDR2 from the germline V gene are MDHEN and SYDVKM. The V gene lost 1 base and the J gene lost 0 bases, with 18 bases spanning the gap. The CDR3 covers 18 residues. The CDR3 region has the DNA TGTGCCAGCAGTTTATTGGTGTGGGCAGGAATAATGAACACTGAAGCTTTCTTT. Protein product: CASSLLVWAGIMNTEAFF.

This clone appeared a single time. The chain uses TRBV4-1 and TRBJ2-3; the match to TRBD2 covers 9 bases. Germline CDR1 and CDR2: MGHRA and YSYEKL. This CDR3 is 15 amino acids long. V lost 2 bases to trimming and J lost 2 bases; unmatched junction nucleotides: 2. The CDR3 is CASSQLAGFTDTQYF. CDR3 coding DNA: TGCGCCAGCAGCCAACTAGCGGGATTCACAGATACGCAGTATTTT.

The V gene is TRBV5-6, the J gene TRBJ2-4; TRBD2 is a possible D gene (5 bases). In germline, CDR1 is SGHDT, CDR2 YYEEEE. This CDR3 spans 15 amino acids. Between the trimmed V and J ends, which lost 3 bases and 7 bases, there was a span of 17 bases. DNA of the CDR3: TGTGCCAGCAGCTGGTCAATGAGGGTCCCTAACATTCAGTACTTC. Protein product: CASSWSMRVPNIQYF.

The V call is TRBV4-2, the J call TRBJ1-5, with TRBD1 identical over 8 bases. This CDR3 contains 19 residues. Germline CDR1 LGHNA, CDR2 YNFKEQ. J gave up 7 bases and V 0 bases, and 17 bases lay outside the gene matches. The CDR3, as DNA: TGTGCCAGCAGCCAAGAGATCGGCTCGACAGGGGCCGGTCGGCAGCCCCAGCATTTT. This codes for CASSQEIGSTGAGRQPQHF.

The V gene is TRBV2, the J gene TRBJ1-3; 7 bases match TRBD1. The V gene's germline CDR1 is SNHLY and CDR2 FYNNEI. The J segment lost 2 bases and the V segment lost 2 bases, leaving 3 bases of the junction unmatched. The CDR3 is made up of 15 amino acids. CDR3: CASSESGQPGNTIYF. The CDR3, as DNA: TGTGCCAGCAGTGAATCGGGACAGCCTGGAAACACCATATATTTT.

This rearrangement joins TRBV2 to TRBJ2-2, with unresolved D. V lost 8 bases to trimming and J lost 4 bases, with 8 bases between them. The CDR3 loop spans 12 amino acids. CDR1 is SNHLY and CDR2 is FYNNEI in the germline V gene. CDR3 amino acids: CASLPLTGELFF. The CDR3 region has the DNA TGTGCCAGCCTCCCCCTCACCGGGGAGCTGTTTTTT.

The chain has TRBV27 and TRBJ2-1; no clear D gene. Germline V CDR1 and CDR2: MNHEY, SMNVEV (reference sequence). This CDR3 has 13 residues. The ends were cut back, 2 bases at V and 7 bases at J, with 9 bases in the middle. The CDR3 here is CASSLASLNEQFF. CDR3 bases: TGTGCCAGCAGTTTAGCGTCTTTGAATGAGCAGTTCTTC.

CDR3 bases: TGTGCCAGCAGTGGCGGGCCTAACTATGGCTACACCTTC. Translating gives CASSGGPNYGYTF. This chain links TRBV28 with TRBJ1-2; no clear D. Germline V gene sequence: CDR1 MDHEN, CDR2 SYDVKM. There are 13 residues in the CDR3. V was cut by 5 bases and J by 0 bases, with 7 bases left in between.

The rearrangement links TRBV29-1 to TRBJ1-2; 7 bases fit TRBD1. Germline V gene lookup returns CDR1 SQVTM and CDR2 ANQGSEA. There are 13 residues in the CDR3. The V gene end was trimmed by 3 bases and the J gene end by 5 bases; junction bases not matched to a gene: 6. The CDR3 nucleotides are TGCAGCGTTGACCACAGGGGTTCGTATGGCTACACCTTC. It encodes CSVDHRGSYGYTF.

The chain combines TRBV3-1 (or the pseudogene TRBV3-2) with TRBJ2-5; 8 bases agree with TRBD1. Per germline, CDR1 LGHDT and CDR2 YNNKEL (reference sequence). Trimming cost V 0 bases and J 13 bases; bases outside gene matches: 7. This CDR3 contains 13 residues. The CDR3 nucleotides read TGTGCCAGCAGCCAAGAACAGGGGGGCTGGACGTACTTC. It encodes CASSQEQGGWTYF.